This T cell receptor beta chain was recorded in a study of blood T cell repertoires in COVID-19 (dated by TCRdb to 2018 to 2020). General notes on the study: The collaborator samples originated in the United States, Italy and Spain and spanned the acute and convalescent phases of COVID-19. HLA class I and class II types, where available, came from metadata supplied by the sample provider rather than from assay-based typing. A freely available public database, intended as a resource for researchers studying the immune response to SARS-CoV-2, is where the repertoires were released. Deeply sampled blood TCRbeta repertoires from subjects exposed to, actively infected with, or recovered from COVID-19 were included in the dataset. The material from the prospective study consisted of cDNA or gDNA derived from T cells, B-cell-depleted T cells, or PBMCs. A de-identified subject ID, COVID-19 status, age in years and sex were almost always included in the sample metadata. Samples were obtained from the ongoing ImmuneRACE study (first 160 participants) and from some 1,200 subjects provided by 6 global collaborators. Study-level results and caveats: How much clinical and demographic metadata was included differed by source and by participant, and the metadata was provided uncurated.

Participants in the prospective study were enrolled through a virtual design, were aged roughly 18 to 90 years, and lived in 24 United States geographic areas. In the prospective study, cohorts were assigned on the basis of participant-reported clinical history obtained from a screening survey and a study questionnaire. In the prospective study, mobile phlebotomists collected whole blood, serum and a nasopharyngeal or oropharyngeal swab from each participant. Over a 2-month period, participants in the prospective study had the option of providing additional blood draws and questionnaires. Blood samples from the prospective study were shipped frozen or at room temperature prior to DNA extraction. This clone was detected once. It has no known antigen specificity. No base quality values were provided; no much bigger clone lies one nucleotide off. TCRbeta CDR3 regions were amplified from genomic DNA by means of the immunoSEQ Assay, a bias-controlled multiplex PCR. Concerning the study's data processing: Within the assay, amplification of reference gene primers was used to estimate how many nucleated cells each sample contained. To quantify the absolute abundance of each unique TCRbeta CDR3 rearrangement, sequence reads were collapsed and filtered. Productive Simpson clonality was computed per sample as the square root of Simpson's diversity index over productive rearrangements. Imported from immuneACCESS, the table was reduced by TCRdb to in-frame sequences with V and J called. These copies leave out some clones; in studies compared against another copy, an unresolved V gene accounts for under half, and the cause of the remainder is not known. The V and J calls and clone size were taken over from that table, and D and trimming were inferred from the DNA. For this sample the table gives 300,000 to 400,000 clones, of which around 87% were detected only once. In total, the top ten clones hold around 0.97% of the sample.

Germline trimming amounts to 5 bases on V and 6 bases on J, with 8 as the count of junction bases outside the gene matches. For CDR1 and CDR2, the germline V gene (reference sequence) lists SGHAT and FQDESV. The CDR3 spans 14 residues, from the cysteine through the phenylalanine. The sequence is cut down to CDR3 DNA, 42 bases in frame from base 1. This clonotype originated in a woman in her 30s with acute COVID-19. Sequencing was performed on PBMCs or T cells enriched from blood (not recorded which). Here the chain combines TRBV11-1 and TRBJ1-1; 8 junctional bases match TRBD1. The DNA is TGTGCCAGCAGCCCGGACAGGGTATACGCTGAAGCTTTCTTT. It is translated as CASSPDRVYAEAFF.